One sample yielded the 5 T cell receptor beta chains listed below, sequenced in a study of breast tumors, draining lymph nodes, adjacent tissues. TCRdb called the multiplex PCR reads again in MiXCR, with one record for every CDR3 protein. The sample comprises 47,000 or so distinct CDR3 sequences, more than 20% of which are singletons, and more than 6.5% rests with the top ten. Sequencing was carried out using breast tumor tissue. Receptor source: a female donor with breast cancer. Some clones in this sample may be carry-over from other donors' samples.

This clonotype occurred many times. The chain uses TRBV9 and TRBJ1-5; 9 bases agree with TRBD1. V was pared by 4 bases and J by 4 bases, with 6 bases of the junction left unmatched. Germline CDR1 SGDLS, CDR2 YYNGEE. CDR3 length equals 15 residues. The CDR3 DNA is TGTGCCAGCAGCCGTTGGGGGACAGGGAATCAGCCCCAGCATTTT. This codes for CASSRWGTGNQPQHF. Full variable domain (outside the CDR3, taken from reference TRBV9 and TRBJ1-5): DSGVTQTPKHLITATGQRVTLRCSPRSGDLSVYWYQQSLDQGLQFLIQYYNGEERAKGNILERFSAQQFPDLHSELNLSSLELGDSALYFCASSRWGTGNQPQHFGDGTRLSIL.

As concerns this clonotype: A read error is possible here, since a much larger clone lies one base away. The chain combines TRBV6-1 with TRBJ2-1; 10 bases fit TRBD1. Trimming removed 10 bases from V and 5 bases from J; junction bases left unmatched: 11. CDR1 is MNHNS, CDR2 SASEGT, per germline. The CDR3 consists of 15 residues. The CDR3: CANTWDRGLNNEQFF. The CDR3 coding sequence is TGTGCCAACACTTGGGACAGGGGTCTGAACAATGAGCAGTTCTTC.

This clonotype occurred once. A read error may explain this, as a much larger clone is one base away. The J gene is TRBJ1-4, the V gene TRBV3-1; 8 nucleotides agree with TRBD1. Per germline, CDR1 LGHDT and CDR2 YNNKEL (reference sequence). CDR3 length: 13 residues. CDR3 in DNA: TGTGCCAGCAGCCAGGCACAGGGGGTAAAACCGTTTTTT. Protein sequence: CASSQAQGVKPFF.

Worth noting for this clonotype: With a much larger clone just one base away, this may be a read error. The chain couples TRBV18 to TRBJ2-7, with TRBD1 matching 7 bases. This CDR3 region has 14 residues. Germline CDR1 reads KGHSH; CDR2 reads LQKENI. The CDR3 DNA reads as TGTGCCAGCTCATCGCGACAGGGTAACTACGAGCAGTGCTTC. It encodes CASSSRQGNYEQCF.

The rearrangement links TRBV6-6 to TRBJ2-4; TRBD1 aligns across 7 bases. CDR3 length equals 16 residues. Trimming took 0 bases from V and 0 from J; bases not matched to a gene: 2. In germline, CDR1 is MNHNY, CDR2 SVGAGI (reference sequence). The CDR3 region has the DNA TGTGCCAGCAGTTACTCTAGGGACAGAGCCAAAAACATTCAGTACTTC. Amino acid sequence: CASSYSRDRAKNIQYF.